Given below is one TCR beta chain in context. Its antigen is unknown. It is unclear where the CDR3 begins or ends on the DNA, so no DNA is shown, and the CDR3 is as TCRdb lists it. The data derive from a study of cytomegalovirus exposure and HLA in healthy donors. Study-level findings and limits: According to a later analysis, most TCR beta chains associated with CMV appeared HLA-restricted. TCR beta V- and J-gene trimming, according to a later analysis, was linked to a missense DCLRE1C variant. Productive rates of about 87% or about 30% were seen for most TCR beta V segments in an earlier analysis. TCR sequences were mostly rare, though some public TCRs occurred in many donors.

Germline V lookup: CDR1 SGHRS, CDR2 YFSETQ. Termini included, the CDR3 measures 12 amino acids. The PCR had 60 Vbeta and 13 Jbeta primers. Data came from immunoSEQ multiplex PCR; TCRdb stores just in-frame clones and leaves some out. The table lists 250,000 to 350,000 clones, 70% to 90% of them singletons, with about 2% in the top ten. This TCR was recovered from a woman under 30 in good health and CMV-seronegative. The chain carries TRBV5-1 and TRBJ2-2; the table's D call TRBD2 went unverified against the DNA. The sequenced sample was PBMCs. CDR3 loop: CASNFGAGELFF.